These 22 T cell receptor beta chains came from one sample sequenced in a study of cytomegalovirus exposure and HLA in healthy donors. Profiling relied on immunoSEQ multiplex PCR, and the TCRdb table lists in-frame clones only, not all of them. The profile shows 90,000 to 130,000 clones, around 87% of them singletons. Material for sequencing was PBMCs. Source of these receptors: a woman aged 25 to 39 in good health and CMV-seropositive.

The chain couples TRBV28 to TRBJ2-6; 11 bases agree with TRBD1. The CDR3 sequence is 16 residues long. Germline V gene data show CDR1 as MDHEN and CDR2 as SYDVKM. Trimming took 9 bases from V and 1 from J; bases not matched to a gene: 5. CDR3 residues: CASHGQGASGANVLTF. The CDR3 coding sequence is TGTGCCAGTCATGGACAGGGGGCGTCTGGGGCCAACGTCCTGACTTTC.

V gene TRBV6-4 combines with J gene TRBJ2-3, with 10 positions matching TRBD2. Unmatched junction bases numbered 5, after V lost 8 bases and J lost 0 bases. The CDR3 is made up of 15 amino acids. The germline V gene encodes CDR1 MRHNA and CDR2 SNTAGT. The DNA of the CDR3 is TGTGCCAGCCGACAACTAGCGGGAAGCACAGATACGCAGTATTTT. It yields the protein CASRQLAGSTDTQYF.

This clone was detected only once. The J gene is TRBJ2-7, the V gene TRBV6-6; 7 bases match TRBD1. The CDR3 runs 14 residues. V was pared by 5 bases and J by 0 bases, with 4 bases of the junction left unmatched. Germline V gene sequence: CDR1 MNHNY, CDR2 SVGAGI (reference sequence). The chain's CDR3 is CASSRSGGSYEQYF. In nucleotides, the CDR3 is TGTGCCAGCAGTCGGTCAGGGGGCTCCTACGAGCAGTACTTC.

The chain links TRBV28 to TRBJ2-1, with 15 bases identical to TRBD2. Germline CDR1 and CDR2: MDHEN and SYDVKM. J was trimmed by 8 bases and V by 3 bases; bases with no gene match: 2. The CDR3 extends over 15 amino acids. The CDR3 nucleotides are TGTGCCAGCAGTTTGTGGACTAGCGGGAGGGATGAGCAGTTCTTC. Its protein product is CASSLWTSGRDEQFF. The whole variable domain, filled in from reference TRBV28 and TRBJ2-1, reads DVKVTQSSRYLVKRTGEKVFLECVQDMDHENMFWYRQDPGLGLRLIYFSYDVKMKEKGDIPEGYSVSREKKERFSLILESASTNQTSMYLCASSLWTSGRDEQFFGPGTRLTVL.

The chain links TRBV25-1 to TRBJ2-1; no reliable D call. Trimming took 4 bases from V and 2 from J, leaving 12 bases between them. The CDR3 consists of 15 residues. CDR1 is MGHDK and CDR2 is SYGVNS in the germline V gene. The CDR3 DNA sequence: TGTGCCAGCAGTGTAAACAGAGCTCCCTACAATGAGCAGTTCTTC. It yields the protein CASSVNRAPYNEQFF. Variable domain in full (rest from reference TRBV25-1 and TRBJ2-1): EADIYQTPRYLVIGTGKKITLECSQTMGHDKMYWYQQDPGMELHLIHYSYGVNSTEKGDLSSESTVSRIRTEHFPLTLESARPSHTSQYLCASSVNRAPYNEQFFGPGTRLTVL.

The gene calls are TRBV15 and TRBJ2-3; 7 nucleotides line up with TRBD2. CDR3 length: 15 amino acids. CDR1 LNHNV and CDR2 YYDKDF come from the germline V gene (reference sequence). The junction had 6 bases not matched to a gene; V was cut back by 1 base and J by 5 bases. CDR3 sequence (DNA): TGTGCCACCAGCAGAGGGAGCGGGGAGGTAGATACGCAGTATTTT. Encoded protein: CATSRGSGEVDTQYF.

CDR3 sequence reads: CASRNRGNTEAFF. As DNA, the CDR3 is TGTGCCAGCAGGAACAGGGGCAACACTGAAGCTTTCTTT. The chain has TRBV27 and TRBJ1-1, with 7 bases aligning to TRBD1. From germline, CDR1 is MNHEY and CDR2 SMNVEV (reference sequence). The CDR3 extends over 13 amino acids. V trimming: 6 bases; J trimming: 2 bases; junction bases outside the gene matches: 3.

This chain uses TRBV7-8 with TRBJ2-1; 10 bases align to TRBD2. This CDR3 comprises 17 residues. In germline, CDR1 is SGHVS, CDR2 FQNEAQ. J gave up 10 bases and V 5 bases, and 17 bases lay outside the gene matches. The DNA of the CDR3 is TGTGCCAGCAGCCTAGACCGGGCGAGCGGGGGGGCCCGGGAGCAGTTCTTC. Residues: CASSLDRASGGAREQFF.

The CDR3 DNA is TGCGCCAGCAGCTCAGGGGACGAAAAACTGTTTTTT. Amino acid sequence: CASSSGDEKLFF. This chain connects TRBV5-1 to TRBJ1-4; possibly TRBD1 for D (6 bases). Germline V lookup: CDR1 SGHRS, CDR2 YFSETQ. Trimming took 3 bases from V and 8 from J, leaving 8 bases between them. The CDR3 contains 12 residues.

This chain joins TRBV5-4 and TRBJ2-6, with TRBD1 matching over 11 bases. Per germline, CDR1 SGHNT and CDR2 YYREEE (reference sequence). V trimming: 4 bases; J trimming: 3 bases; junction bases outside the gene matches: 6. The CDR3 covers 17 residues. In DNA, the CDR3 is TGTGCCAGCAGCACCGGACAGGGGGCGCGTGGGGCCAACGTCCTGACTTTC. As protein: CASSTGQGARGANVLTF.

The chain is built from TRBV19 and TRBJ2-6; 13 positions match TRBD2. The CDR3 runs to 20 residues. The germline CDR1 and CDR2 sequences are LNHDA and SQIVND (reference sequence). With 0 bases clipped from V and 2 bases from J, the junction kept 7 bases outside the gene matches. The CDR3 loop is CASSIDGTSGMMAGANVLTF. CDR3 coding DNA: TGTGCCAGTAGTATAGATGGGACTAGCGGGATGATGGCTGGGGCCAACGTCCTGACTTTC. Supplemented by reference TRBV19 and TRBJ2-6, the full variable domain reads DGGITQSPKYLFRKEGQNVTLSCEQNLNHDAMYWYRQDPGQGLRLIYYSQIVNDFQKGDIAEGYSVSREKKESFPLTVTSAQKNPTAFYLCASSIDGTSGMMAGANVLTFGAGSRLTVL.

The CDR3 region is CASGGAGETQYF. The CDR3 coding sequence is TGTGCCAGCGGGGGCGCAGGGGAGACCCAGTACTTC. The chain is built from TRBV2 and TRBJ2-5, with a tentative D call TRBD1 (6 bases). V was shortened by 8 bases and J by 5 bases, with 12 bases between the two germline ends. The germline V gene has CDR1 SNHLY and CDR2 FYNNEI. The CDR3 is made up of 12 amino acids.

This chain uses TRBV13 with TRBJ2-3; TRBD2 matches at 14 bases. The CDR3 totals 16 residues. Trimming took 5 bases from V and 6 from J; bases not matched to a gene: 7. Germline V gene data show CDR1 as PRHDT and CDR2 as FYEKMQ (reference sequence). The CDR3 spells CASSPGLAGGSDTQYF. The CDR3 DNA reads TGTGCCAGCAGCCCCGGACTAGCGGGGGGTAGTGATACGCAGTATTTT.

The chain has TRBV7-2 and TRBJ2-5, with TRBD2 identical over 11 bases. The CDR3 has 19 amino acids. V lost 2 bases and J lost 5; bases outside the gene matches: 16. Germline CDR1 is SGHTA and CDR2 is FQGNSA. The CDR3 sequence: CASSLPSESSGRAWETQYF. Written as DNA, the CDR3 is TGTGCCAGCAGCTTACCCTCAGAGAGTAGCGGGAGGGCTTGGGAGACCCAGTACTTC.

On this clone itself: A read error may account for a junction end that differs from germline. V is TRBV7-7 and J is TRBJ2-7; D remains unclear. The CDR3 is made up of 13 amino acids. Germline CDR1 is SSHAT and CDR2 is FNYEAQ (reference sequence). CDR3 DNA sequence: TGTGCTAGCAGCTTAGGTCAATTCGGCGAGCAGTACTTC. This encodes CASSLGQFGEQYF.

The genes are TRBV28 and TRBJ1-5; D remains unclear. The V and J ends lost 3 bases and 4 bases respectively, with 16 bases between them. The germline CDR1 and CDR2 sequences are MDHEN and SYDVKM. This CDR3 region has 16 residues. The CDR3 region is CASSFTQDKLNQPQHF. In nucleotides, the CDR3 is TGTGCCAGCAGTTTTACCCAAGACAAGCTAAATCAGCCCCAGCATTTT. Full variable domain (outside the CDR3, taken from reference TRBV28 and TRBJ1-5): DVKVTQSSRYLVKRTGEKVFLECVQDMDHENMFWYRQDPGLGLRLIYFSYDVKMKEKGDIPEGYSVSREKKERFSLILESASTNQTSMYLCASSFTQDKLNQPQHFGDGTRLSIL.

The V gene is TRBV11-3, the J gene TRBJ2-3, with D maybe TRBD1 (6 bases). This CDR3 has 14 residues. Trimming left V 5 bases short and J 2 bases short, with 11 bases between. Germline-derived CDR1 and CDR2 are SGHNT and YENEEA. As DNA, the CDR3 is TGTGCCAGCAGCCTAGGGGGAGTCACAGATACGCAGTATTTT. Translated, it gives CASSLGGVTDTQYF. Full variable domain (missing parts from reference TRBV11-3 and TRBJ2-3): EAGVVQSPRYKIIEKKQPVAFWCNPISGHNTLYWYLQNLGQGPELLIRYENEEAVDDSQLPKDRFSAERLKGVDSTLKIQPAELGDSAVYLCASSLGGVTDTQYFGPGTRLTVL.

The J gene is TRBJ1-5, the V gene TRBV27; D may be TRBD1 (5 bases). CDR1 MNHEY and CDR2 SMNVEV come from the germline V gene (reference sequence). The CDR3 loop spans 15 amino acids. Trimming stripped 2 bases from V and 2 bases from J, with 10 bases between. The CDR3 protein is CASSLRGYGNQPQHF. In DNA form, the CDR3 reads TGTGCCAGCAGTTTAAGGGGTTACGGCAATCAGCCCCAGCATTTT.

This clone was seen only a few times. The rearrangement links TRBV4-1 to TRBJ2-7; a weak D match, TRBD1 (5 bases). CDR1 and CDR2 from the germline V gene are MGHRA and YSYEKL. V was cut by 4 bases and J by 2 bases, with 12 bases left in between. CDR3 length: 14 amino acids. Here the CDR3 DNA reads TGCGCCAGCAGCCCTCGGACAAACCCCTACGAGCAGTACTTC. Translated, it gives CASSPRTNPYEQYF.

This chain links TRBV11-2 with TRBJ2-7, with D possibly being TRBD2 (6 bases). The CDR3 is 12 residues long. The germline V gene has CDR1 SGHAT and CDR2 FQNNGV. V was clipped by 3 bases and J by 5 bases, with 8 bases between them. The CDR3 nucleotides read TGTGCCAGCAGCTTCGGGGAGGACGAGCAGTACTTC. This encodes CASSFGEDEQYF.

This sequence joins TRBV5-4 and TRBJ2-1; possible D gene TRBD1, 5 bases. The CDR3 contains 16 residues. Germline CDR1 reads SGHNT; CDR2 reads YYREEE (reference sequence). V was cut by 2 bases and J by 0 bases, with 12 bases left in between. CDR3 nucleotides: TGTGCCAGCAGCTTCGGTGCAGGGCGCTCCTACAATGAGCAGTTCTTC. Translation gives CASSFGAGRSYNEQFF. The full variable domain, with the rest looked up from reference TRBV5-4 and TRBJ2-1, is ETGVTQSPTHLIKTRGQQVTLRCSSQSGHNTVSWYQQALGQGPQFIFQYYREEENGRGNFPPRFSGLQFPNYSSELNVNALELDDSALYLCASSFGAGRSYNEQFFGPGTRLTVL.

The rearrangement joins TRBV5-1 to TRBJ2-7; D gene uncertain. Between the trimmed V and J ends, which lost 4 bases and 3 bases, there was a span of 5 bases. From germline, CDR1 is SGHRS and CDR2 YFSETQ. The CDR3 is 11 amino acids. CDR3 loop: CASSPGYEQYF. The CDR3 DNA follows: TGCGCCAGCAGCCCGGGCTACGAGCAGTACTTC.